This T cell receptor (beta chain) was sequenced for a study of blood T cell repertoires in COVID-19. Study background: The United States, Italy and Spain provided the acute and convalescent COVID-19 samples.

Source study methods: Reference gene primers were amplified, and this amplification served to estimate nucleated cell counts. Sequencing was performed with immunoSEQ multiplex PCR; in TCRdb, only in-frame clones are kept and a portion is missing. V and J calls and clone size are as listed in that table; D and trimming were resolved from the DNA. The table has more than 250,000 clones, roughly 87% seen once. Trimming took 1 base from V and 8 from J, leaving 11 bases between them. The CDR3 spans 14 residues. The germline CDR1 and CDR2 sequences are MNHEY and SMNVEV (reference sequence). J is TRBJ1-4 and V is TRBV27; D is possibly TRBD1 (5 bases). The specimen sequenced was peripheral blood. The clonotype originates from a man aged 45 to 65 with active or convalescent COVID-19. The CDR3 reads CASSLWGGGEKLFF. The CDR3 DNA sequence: TGTGCCAGCAGTTTATGGGGGGGTGGAGAAAAACTGTTTTTT.